Listed below are T cell receptor beta chains from one sample, sequenced in a study of OX40 agonist ivuxolimab in advanced cancers. Assay: immunoSEQ multiplex PCR; the TCRdb copy retains only in-frame clones and omits some. The repertoire holds over 55,000 clones, with around 81% as singletons. The input for sequencing was CD4+ or CD8+ T cells sorted from blood, taken in a trial of the OX40 agonist ivuxolimab. Receptor source: an adult with an advanced solid tumor such as melanoma, head and neck, liver or kidney cancer. The CDR3 runs from the conserved cysteine through the conserved F or W. D genes are given only for firm matches. Only part of the rows carry a size: once, few, many, or a class if the clone is expanded.

CDR3 protein: CASSLNNLSPLHF
CDR3 DNA: TGTGCCAGCAGCCTTAATAATCTTTCACCCCTCCACTTT
J gene: TRBJ1-6
V gene: TRBV7-9
CDR3 length: 13
D gene: .
clone size: .

CDR3 protein: CAWSVGTSEYNEQFF
CDR3 DNA: TGTGCCTGGAGTGTAGGGACTAGCGAATACAATGAGCAGTTCTTC
J gene: TRBJ2-1
V gene: TRBV30
CDR3 length: 15
D gene: TRBD2
clone size: .

CDR3 protein: CASSPSGAAQETQYF
CDR3 DNA: TGTGCCAGCAGCCCCTCAGGAGCGGCACAAGAGACCCAGTACTTC
J gene: TRBJ2-5
V gene: TRBV5-4
CDR3 length: 15
D gene: .
clone size: .

CDR3 protein: CASSKNVKGSNQPQHF
CDR3 DNA: TGTGCCAGTAGTAAGAATGTAAAAGGGAGCAATCAGCCCCAGCATTTT
J gene: TRBJ1-5
V gene: TRBV19
CDR3 length: 16
D gene: .
clone size: .

CDR3 protein: CASKRTGGEGYGYTF
CDR3 DNA: TGTGCCAGTAAACGAACAGGGGGCGAAGGCTATGGCTACACCTTC
J gene: TRBJ1-2
V gene: TRBV19
CDR3 length: 15
D gene: TRBD1
clone size: once

CDR3 protein: CASSQTGLSYEQYF
CDR3 DNA: TGTGCCAGCAGCCAGACAGGCCTGTCCTACGAGCAGTACTTC
J gene: TRBJ2-7
V gene: TRBV6-6
CDR3 length: 14
D gene: .
clone size: .

CDR3 protein: CSVGGDTNPYEQYF
CDR3 DNA: TGCAGCGTTGGGGGGGACACAAACCCCTACGAGCAGTACTTC
J gene: TRBJ2-7
V gene: TRBV29-1
CDR3 length: 14
D gene: .
clone size: .

CDR3 protein: CSVRGVWNTEAFF
CDR3 DNA: TGCAGCGTTCGGGGGGTATGGAACACTGAAGCTTTCTTT
J gene: TRBJ1-1
V gene: TRBV29-1
CDR3 length: 13
D gene: .
clone size: .

CDR3 protein: CASSLGVTGLYEQYF
CDR3 DNA: TGTGCCAGCAGCTTAGGAGTCACAGGGCTTTACGAGCAGTACTTC
J gene: TRBJ2-7
V gene: TRBV7-8
CDR3 length: 15
D gene: .
clone size: .

CDR3 protein: CASSPGPANEQFF
CDR3 DNA: TGTGCCAGCTCACCAGGCCCCGCCAATGAGCAGTTCTTC
J gene: TRBJ2-1
V gene: TRBV18
CDR3 length: 13
D gene: .
clone size: .

CDR3 protein: CASSPPLGADTEAFF
CDR3 DNA: TGTGCCAGCAGCCCCCCATTGGGGGCGGACACTGAAGCTTTCTTT
J gene: TRBJ1-1
V gene: TRBV13
CDR3 length: 15
D gene: .
clone size: .

CDR3 protein: CASSRDTYNEQFF
CDR3 DNA: TGTGCCAGCAGCCGGGACACCTACAATGAGCAGTTCTTC
J gene: TRBJ2-1
V gene: TRBV14
CDR3 length: 13
D gene: .
clone size: .

CDR3 protein: CAIGGTNQPQHF
CDR3 DNA: TGTGCCATCGGAGGGACAAATCAGCCCCAGCATTTT
J gene: TRBJ1-5
V gene: TRBV10-3
CDR3 length: 12
D gene: .
clone size: .

CDR3 protein: CASSPPLGRGGYNEQFF
CDR3 DNA: TGTGCCAGCTCACCTCCGTTAGGGCGGGGAGGATACAATGAGCAGTTCTTC
J gene: TRBJ2-1
V gene: TRBV18
CDR3 length: 17
D gene: .
clone size: once

CDR3 protein: CASSYFGQGGETQYF
CDR3 DNA: TGTGCCAGCAGTTATTTCGGACAGGGAGGGGAGACCCAGTACTTC
J gene: TRBJ2-5
V gene: TRBV6-5
CDR3 length: 15
D gene: .
clone size: .

CDR3 protein: CASSEGTSSDYEQYF
CDR3 DNA: TGTGCCAGCAGCGAGGGGACTAGCAGCGACTACGAGCAGTACTTC
J gene: TRBJ2-7
V gene: TRBV9
CDR3 length: 15
D gene: TRBD2
clone size: .

CDR3 protein: CASSPRDRGSGELFF
CDR3 DNA: TGTGCCAGCAGTCCACGGGACAGGGGGTCCGGGGAGCTGTTTTTT
J gene: TRBJ2-2
V gene: TRBV27
CDR3 length: 15
D gene: TRBD1
clone size: .

CDR3 protein: CASSRPLSRGPDTQYF
CDR3 DNA: TGTGCCAGCAGTCGCCCCTTGTCCCGAGGGCCAGATACGCAGTATTTT
J gene: TRBJ2-3
V gene: TRBV13
CDR3 length: 16
D gene: .
clone size: .

CDR3 protein: CASSPQNSFNSNQPQHF
CDR3 DNA: TGTGCCAGCTCACCACAGAACAGCTTTAATAGCAATCAGCCCCAGCATTTT
J gene: TRBJ1-5
V gene: TRBV18
CDR3 length: 17
D gene: .
clone size: .

CDR3 protein: CASSQGTDTQYF
CDR3 DNA: TGTGCCAGCAGTCAGGGCACAGATACGCAGTATTTT
J gene: TRBJ2-3
V gene: TRBV27
CDR3 length: 12
D gene: .
clone size: .

CDR3 protein: CASSQGGWTSGTYNEQFF
CDR3 DNA: TGTGCCAGCAGCCAAGGCGGTTGGACTAGCGGTACGTACAATGAGCAGTTCTTC
J gene: TRBJ2-1
V gene: TRBV14
CDR3 length: 18
D gene: TRBD2
clone size: .

CDR3 protein: CASSPRGVIAKNIQYF
CDR3 DNA: TGTGCCAGCAGCCCTAGGGGGGTCATAGCCAAAAACATTCAGTACTTC
J gene: TRBJ2-4
V gene: TRBV7-2
CDR3 length: 16
D gene: .
clone size: once

CDR3 protein: CASSYGGGGLTDTQYF
CDR3 DNA: TGTGCCAGCAGTTATGGAGGGGGCGGCCTCACAGATACGCAGTATTTT
J gene: TRBJ2-3
V gene: TRBV6-6
CDR3 length: 16
D gene: .
clone size: .

CDR3 protein: CASSRSDLGNSPLHF
CDR3 DNA: TGTGCCAGCAGCCGAAGTGACTTGGGGAATTCACCCCTCCACTTT
J gene: TRBJ1-6
V gene: TRBV9
CDR3 length: 15
D gene: .
clone size: once

CDR3 protein: CASSLGGEAFF
CDR3 DNA: TGTGCCAGCAGCTTAGGCGGGGAAGCTTTCTTT
J gene: TRBJ1-1
V gene: TRBV7-9
CDR3 length: 11
D gene: .
clone size: many

CDR3 protein: CASSPTQTSGANEQFF
CDR3 DNA: TGTGCCAGCAGCCCTACCCAGACTAGCGGGGCCAATGAGCAGTTCTTC
J gene: TRBJ2-1
V gene: TRBV7-9
CDR3 length: 16
D gene: TRBD2
clone size: .

CDR3 protein: CASSLDGSGANVLTF
CDR3 DNA: TGTGCCAGCAGCTTAGACGGCTCTGGGGCCAACGTCCTGACTTTC
J gene: TRBJ2-6
V gene: TRBV7-2
CDR3 length: 15
D gene: .
clone size: few

CDR3 protein: CASSFGTRRGEQFF
CDR3 DNA: TGTGCCAGCAGTTTCGGGACTAGGCGAGGTGAGCAGTTCTTC
J gene: TRBJ2-1
V gene: TRBV27
CDR3 length: 14
D gene: TRBD2
clone size: .

CDR3 protein: CASSFGGPRTDTQYF
CDR3 DNA: TGCGCCAGCAGCTTCGGGGGCCCCCGCACAGATACGCAGTATTTT
J gene: TRBJ2-3
V gene: TRBV5-1
CDR3 length: 15
D gene: .
clone size: .

CDR3 protein: CASSIAGSGTYNEQFF
CDR3 DNA: TGTGCCAGTAGTATAGCAGGGAGCGGGACCTACAATGAGCAGTTCTTC
J gene: TRBJ2-1
V gene: TRBV19
CDR3 length: 16
D gene: TRBD2
clone size: .

CDR3 protein: CASSEDYNSPLHF
CDR3 DNA: TGCGCCAGCAGTGAAGACTATAATTCACCCCTCCACTTT
J gene: TRBJ1-6
V gene: TRBV10-1
CDR3 length: 13
D gene: .
clone size: .

CDR3 protein: CASSGRGQDLRNTQYF
CDR3 DNA: TGCGCCAGCAGCGGACGTGGACAGGACCTTCGTAATACGCAGTATTTT
J gene: TRBJ2-3
V gene: TRBV5-1
CDR3 length: 16
D gene: TRBD1
clone size: few

CDR3 protein: CASSLLTDTQYF
CDR3 DNA: TGTGCCAGCAGTTTACTAACAGATACGCAGTATTTT
J gene: TRBJ2-3
V gene: TRBV6-1
CDR3 length: 12
D gene: .
clone size: .

CDR3 protein: CASSQKSGGFMGENIQYF
CDR3 DNA: TGCGCCAGCAGCCAAAAATCCGGGGGTTTTATGGGGGAAAACATTCAGTACTTC
J gene: TRBJ2-4
V gene: TRBV4-1
CDR3 length: 18
D gene: .
clone size: few

CDR3 protein: CASSPNAAEQFF
CDR3 DNA: TGTGCCAGCAGCCCAAACGCCGCTGAGCAGTTCTTC
J gene: TRBJ2-1
V gene: TRBV9
CDR3 length: 12
D gene: .
clone size: .

CDR3 protein: CASSFLDDRAKLFF
CDR3 DNA: TGTGCCAGCAGTTTCCTGGACGACCGAGCAAAACTGTTTTTT
J gene: TRBJ1-4
V gene: TRBV28
CDR3 length: 14
D gene: .
clone size: .

CDR3 protein: CASSQGSTGELFF
CDR3 DNA: TGCGCCAGCAGCCAAGGCAGCACCGGGGAGCTGTTTTTT
J gene: TRBJ2-2
V gene: TRBV4-1
CDR3 length: 13
D gene: .
clone size: .

CDR3 protein: CASSPGQQETQYF
CDR3 DNA: TGTGCCAGCAGCCCGGGACAGCAAGAGACCCAGTACTTC
J gene: TRBJ2-5
V gene: TRBV7-8
CDR3 length: 13
D gene: TRBD1
clone size: .

CDR3 protein: CASSVDSGGDRAEAFF
CDR3 DNA: TGTGCCAGCAGCGTAGATAGTGGAGGGGACAGGGCTGAAGCTTTCTTT
J gene: TRBJ1-1
V gene: TRBV9
CDR3 length: 16
D gene: TRBD1
clone size: .

CDR3 protein: CASSLAQNTEAFF
CDR3 DNA: TGTGCCAGCAGCTTAGCCCAGAACACTGAAGCTTTCTTT
J gene: TRBJ1-1
V gene: TRBV7-2
CDR3 length: 13
D gene: .
clone size: .

CDR3 protein: CASSLDSINQPQHF
CDR3 DNA: TGTGCCAGCAGCTTAGACAGCATAAATCAGCCCCAGCATTTT
J gene: TRBJ1-5
V gene: TRBV7-9
CDR3 length: 14
D gene: .
clone size: once

CDR3 protein: CASSDTTRGTDTQYF
CDR3 DNA: TGTGCCAGCAGTGACACGACGAGGGGCACAGATACGCAGTATTTT
J gene: TRBJ2-3
V gene: TRBV2
CDR3 length: 15
D gene: .
clone size: .

CDR3 protein: CASSYSGLSNSPLHF
CDR3 DNA: TGTGCCAGCAGTTACTCCGGGTTAAGTAATTCACCCCTCCACTTT
J gene: TRBJ1-6
V gene: TRBV6-5
CDR3 length: 15
D gene: .
clone size: .

CDR3 protein: CASSLTMGNIQYF
CDR3 DNA: TGCGCCAGCAGCCTAACGATGGGAAACATTCAGTACTTC
J gene: TRBJ2-4
V gene: TRBV4-3
CDR3 length: 13
D gene: .
clone size: .

CDR3 protein: CASSSRWTPEDGYTF
CDR3 DNA: TGTGCCAGTAGTTCCCGCTGGACCCCCGAGGACGGCTACACCTTC
J gene: TRBJ1-2
V gene: TRBV19
CDR3 length: 15
D gene: .
clone size: .

CDR3 protein: CASSLLSAGELFF
CDR3 DNA: TGTGCCAGCAGTTTACTTTCTGCCGGGGAGCTGTTTTTT
J gene: TRBJ2-2
V gene: TRBV27
CDR3 length: 13
D gene: .
clone size: .

CDR3 protein: CAWSVPGGLAGANVLTF
CDR3 DNA: TGTGCCTGGAGTGTACCAGGGGGCTTGGCTGGGGCCAACGTCCTGACTTTC
J gene: TRBJ2-6
V gene: TRBV30
CDR3 length: 17
D gene: TRBD1
clone size: .

CDR3 protein: CASRIQGSSNQPQHF
CDR3 DNA: TGTGCCAGTCGCATACAGGGAAGCAGCAATCAGCCCCAGCATTTT
J gene: TRBJ1-5
V gene: TRBV19
CDR3 length: 15
D gene: .
clone size: .

CDR3 protein: CAISEGGENTEAFF
CDR3 DNA: TGTGCCATCAGTGAGGGCGGTGAGAACACTGAAGCTTTCTTT
J gene: TRBJ1-1
V gene: TRBV10-3
CDR3 length: 14
D gene: .
clone size: few

CDR3 protein: CASSLQGTETQYF
CDR3 DNA: TGTGCCAGCAGCCTACAAGGGACGGAGACCCAGTACTTC
J gene: TRBJ2-5
V gene: TRBV2
CDR3 length: 13
D gene: .
clone size: once

CDR3 protein: CASSAAGLASYNEQFF
CDR3 DNA: TGTGCCAGCAGCGCAGCGGGATTAGCCTCCTACAATGAGCAGTTCTTC
J gene: TRBJ2-1
V gene: TRBV6-6
CDR3 length: 16
D gene: TRBD2
clone size: .

CDR3 protein: CASSPPDNLFTGELFF
CDR3 DNA: TGTGCCAGCTCACCACCTGACAACCTCTTCACCGGGGAGCTGTTTTTT
J gene: TRBJ2-2
V gene: TRBV18
CDR3 length: 16
D gene: .
clone size: .

CDR3 protein: CAVLRPPTLSEQFF
CDR3 DNA: TGTGCCGTCCTACGGCCCCCCACTCTCAGTGAGCAGTTCTTC
J gene: TRBJ2-1
V gene: TRBV18
CDR3 length: 14
D gene: .
clone size: .

CDR3 protein: CASSYTQGNEKLFF
CDR3 DNA: TGTGCCAGCAGTTACACACAGGGAAACGAAAAACTGTTTTTT
J gene: TRBJ1-4
V gene: TRBV6-6
CDR3 length: 14
D gene: .
clone size: once

CDR3 protein: CASSLDPGGSYEQYF
CDR3 DNA: TGTGCCAGCAGTTTAGACCCAGGGGGCTCCTACGAGCAGTACTTC
J gene: TRBJ2-7
V gene: TRBV27
CDR3 length: 15
D gene: TRBD1
clone size: once

CDR3 protein: CATQPVGRGNTGELFF
CDR3 DNA: TGTGCCACCCAGCCAGTTGGGAGGGGGAACACCGGGGAGCTGTTTTTT
J gene: TRBJ2-2
V gene: TRBV19
CDR3 length: 16
D gene: TRBD2
clone size: .

CDR3 protein: CASSDSTTGSVSGANVLTF
CDR3 DNA: TGTGCCAGCAGTGACTCAACGACAGGGTCAGTCTCTGGGGCCAACGTCCTGACTTTC
J gene: TRBJ2-6
V gene: TRBV6-4
CDR3 length: 19
D gene: TRBD1
clone size: .

CDR3 protein: CASSFGTYNEQFF
CDR3 DNA: TGTGCCAGCAGCTTCGGGACCTACAATGAGCAGTTCTTC
J gene: TRBJ2-1
V gene: TRBV7-8
CDR3 length: 13
D gene: .
clone size: .

CDR3 protein: CASSGDRDPGIEAFF
CDR3 DNA: TGTGCCAGCAGTGGGGACAGGGACCCTGGGATAGAAGCTTTCTTT
J gene: TRBJ1-1
V gene: TRBV2
CDR3 length: 15
D gene: TRBD1
clone size: .